One sample yielded the 28 T cell receptor beta chains listed below, sequenced in a study of regulatory T cells in long-lasting Graves disease. This sample's time point: newly diagnosed GD, antithyroid drugs for less than 3 months. The TCR library was made from RNA that had been extracted from PBMCs in TRIzol. Libraries of TCR beta came from iRepertoire HTBI primers plus Arm-PCR of CDR3 regions. Via MiXCR, TCRdb re-called the multiplex PCR reads, giving one row per CDR3 protein. The sample carries around 400,000 distinct CDR3 sequences, about 15% recorded once. A further study also used this sample, focusing on T cells in Graves' hyperthyroidism and ophthalmopathy.

The specimen comprised peripheral blood mononuclear cells (PBMCs), sampled at new diagnosis, from a patient treated with antithyroid drugs. These receptors were obtained from a woman in her 40s with Graves disease.

Comments on this clonotype: A much more abundant neighbour one base away suggests this may be a read error. This chain links TRBV7-9 with TRBJ2-7, with 12 nucleotides matching TRBD2. CDR3 size: 17 residues. V lost 7 bases, J lost 3 bases, and 13 bases stayed unmatched. The germline V gene has CDR1 SEHNR and CDR2 FQNEAQ (reference sequence). The CDR3 region has the DNA TGTGCCAGCAACGCCGGGGCTAGCGGGAGGGGAAGCTACGAGCAGTACTTC. Translating gives CASNAGASGRGSYEQYF.

This clonotype was detected many times. The rearrangement uses TRBV28 and TRBJ1-5; maybe TRBD1 (6 bases). There are 18 residues in the CDR3. The germline V gene encodes CDR1 MDHEN and CDR2 SYDVKM. V lost 1 base to trimming and J lost 1 base, with 17 bases between them. CDR3 bases: TGTGCCAGCAGTTTATCGGTGCAGGGGTGGGAGAGCAATCAGCCCCAGCATTTT. It encodes CASSLSVQGWESNQPQHF.

This clonotype showed up just a few times. The chain employs TRBV12-3 or TRBV12-4 and TRBJ1-5; 10 nucleotides agree with TRBD1. There are 17 residues in the CDR3. The ends lost 5 bases at V and 3 bases at J; junction bases unmatched: 10. CDR3 protein: CASSTLGQGRSNQPQHF. Here the CDR3 DNA reads TGTGCCAGCAGTACCCTGGGACAGGGGAGGTCCAATCAGCCCCAGCATTTT.

This clonotype was recorded a few times. This chain uses TRBV5-1 with TRBJ2-2; TRBD2 aligns across 7 bases. This CDR3 comprises 14 residues. After removal of 3 bases from V and 6 bases from J, the junction contained 5 bases not matched to a gene. In germline, CDR1 is SGHRS, CDR2 YFSETQ. The CDR3 nucleotides read TGCGCCAGCAGCTCCCTAGCGGACGCCGGGGAGCTGTTTTTT. Residues: CASSSLADAGELFF.

This clonotype appeared many times. The chain uses TRBV29-1 and TRBJ2-7; the match to TRBD1 covers 8 bases. Trimming took 6 bases from V and 6 from J; bases not matched to a gene: 4. The CDR3 spans 11 residues. Germline V CDR1 and CDR2: SQVTM, ANQGSEA. The CDR3 sequence is CSVETGGEQYF. The CDR3 DNA reads as TGCAGCGTGGAAACAGGGGGCGAGCAGTACTTC.

The chain uses TRBV28 and TRBJ1-1; the D is unclear. CDR3 length: 14 amino acids. Between the trimmed V and J ends, which lost 1 base and 1 base, there was a span of 7 bases. Per the germline V gene, CDR1 is MDHEN and CDR2 is SYDVKM. Here the CDR3 reads CASSLYAQNTEAFF. As DNA, the CDR3 is TGTGCCAGCAGTTTATACGCCCAGAACACTGAAGCTTTCTTT.

This clonotype occurred many times. The rearrangement uses TRBV20-1 and TRBJ2-1; D is unresolved. The germline V and J ends were trimmed by 5 bases and 7 bases, with 15 bases remaining between them. The CDR3 is 13 amino acids. Per the germline V gene, CDR1 is DFQATT and CDR2 is SNEGSKA (reference sequence). CDR3 sequence reads: CSAGPLGRNEQFF. CDR3 nucleotides: TGCAGTGCTGGGCCCCTCGGCAGGAATGAGCAGTTCTTC.

This clonotype showed up many times. CDR3 sequence: CSARDPGFNTEAFF. The DNA of the CDR3 is TGCAGTGCTAGAGATCCCGGATTTAACACTGAAGCTTTCTTT. The V and J genes are TRBV20-1 and TRBJ1-1; D uncertain. This CDR3 region has 14 residues. Germline loops: CDR1 DFQATT, CDR2 SNEGSKA (reference sequence). Trimming removed 0 bases at V and 2 bases at J, with 10 bases between.

V gene TRBV30 combines with J gene TRBJ2-3; D is undetermined. Between the trimmed V and J ends, which lost 3 bases and 4 bases, there was a span of 11 bases. The CDR3 covers 13 residues. Germline CDR1 GTSNPN, CDR2 SVGIG (reference sequence). The CDR3 nucleotides read TGTGCCTGGAGGGTACTTTTCCCAGATACGCAGTATTTT. Translation: CAWRVLFPDTQYF.

This clonotype was counted at least ten times. The rearrangement links TRBV7-9 to TRBJ1-1; D is unresolved. The V end was cut by 2 bases, the J end by 7 bases, with 8 bases between. The CDR3 length is 12 residues. CDR1 is SEHNR and CDR2 is FQNEAQ in the germline V gene (reference sequence). The CDR3 region is CASSLMRVEAFF. CDR3 nucleotide sequence: TGTGCCAGCAGCTTAATGAGGGTTGAAGCTTTCTTT.

This clonotype has a count of ten or more. V is TRBV28 and J is TRBJ1-3, with a weak D call TRBD1 (6 bases). The CDR3 length is 13 residues. Per the germline V gene, CDR1 is MDHEN and CDR2 is SYDVKM. V gave up 8 bases and J gave up 0 bases, with 8 bases separating them. CDR3 loop: CASFRGSGNTIYF. The CDR3 bases are TGTGCCAGCTTCAGGGGCTCTGGAAACACCATATATTTT.

There are many counts of this clonotype. The rearrangement uses TRBV12-3 or TRBV12-4 and TRBJ2-2; tentative D call: TRBD2 (6 bases). The CDR3 extends over 14 amino acids. V was cut by 6 bases and J by 2 bases, with 10 bases left in between. This CDR3 reads CASRPTSNTGELFF. As DNA, the CDR3 is TGTGCCAGCAGGCCGACTAGTAACACCGGGGAGCTGTTTTTT.

The chain has TRBV28 and TRBJ2-2, with D perhaps TRBD1 (5 bases). This CDR3 spans 15 amino acids. Germline V lookup: CDR1 MDHEN, CDR2 SYDVKM. Trimming shortened V by 3 bases and J by 5 bases, and 13 bases separated the two germline ends. CDR3 region: CASSLWAGITGELFF. The CDR3 nucleotides read TGTGCCAGCAGTTTGTGGGCAGGGATAACCGGGGAGCTGTTTTTT.

This clonotype was counted at least ten times. The rearrangement joins TRBV6-9 to TRBJ2-7; D perhaps matches TRBD2 (6 bases). The CDR3 consists of 14 residues. Germline V gene lookup returns CDR1 MNHGY and CDR2 SVAAGI. Trimming removed 3 bases at V and 5 bases at J, with 14 bases between. CDR3 residues: CASSYSWTNNEQYF. The CDR3 DNA reads as TGTGCCAGCAGTTACTCCTGGACTAACAACGAGCAGTACTTC.

Concerning this clonotype itself: This probably arose from a read error, given a far larger clone one base away. The conserved final phenylalanine or tryptophan is absent from the CDR3, which likely points to a read error. The rearrangement joins TRBV10-3 to TRBJ2-2, with 7 bases lining up with TRBD2. The CDR3 has 15 residues. The germline V gene encodes CDR1 ENHRY and CDR2 SYGVKD. V was clipped by 10 bases and J by 5 bases; unmatched bases: 13. CDR3 nucleotide sequence: TGTGCCAGCAGCTTAAGGGCGGGAGTGACCGGGGAGCTGTTTTCT. Translation gives CASSLRAGVTGELFS.

The chain uses TRBV25-1 and TRBJ1-4; tentatively, D is TRBD1 (5 bases). The V and J ends lost 4 bases and 3 bases respectively, with 12 bases between them. The CDR3 contains 15 residues. The germline V gene encodes CDR1 MGHDK and CDR2 SYGVNS. The CDR3 loop is CASSVEGPPNEKLFF. The CDR3 bases are TGTGCCAGCAGTGTAGAGGGACCCCCTAATGAAAAACTGTTTTTT.

This clonotype was found many times. V usage is TRBV12-3 or TRBV12-4 and J usage is TRBJ2-6, with D perhaps TRBD2 (6 bases). The CDR3 extends over 18 amino acids. V gave up 3 bases and J gave up 1 base, with 16 bases separating them. The CDR3 nucleotides read TGTGCCAGCAGTTTTTCCGGTTTCGGGGGATCTGGGGCCAACGTCCTGACTTTC. This translates into CASSFSGFGGSGANVLTF.

The sample holds many counts of this clonotype. V gene TRBV19 combines with J gene TRBJ1-1; maybe TRBD1 (5 bases). The CDR3 consists of 16 residues. Trimming pared 3 bases from V and 1 base from J, leaving 15 bases between. In germline, CDR1 is LNHDA, CDR2 SQIVND (reference sequence). The CDR3 DNA reads as TGTGCCAGTAGTATTAGGGGAGGTGGACAGAACACTGAAGCTTTCTTT. Translating gives CASSIRGGGQNTEAFF.

The chain couples TRBV19 to TRBJ1-1; D remains ambiguous. The CDR3 sequence is 12 residues long. V lost 5 bases and J lost 9, with 13 bases in between. The V gene's germline CDR1 is LNHDA and CDR2 SQIVND (reference sequence). The CDR3 here is CASSVNSPQAFF. DNA of the CDR3: TGTGCCAGTAGTGTTAACAGTCCACAAGCTTTCTTT.

In this sample, this clonotype turned up a few times. V usage is TRBV12-3 or TRBV12-4 and J usage is TRBJ2-7, with D possibly being TRBD2 (6 bases). V was clipped by 3 bases and J by 3 bases, with 12 bases between them. The CDR3 extends over 14 amino acids. The CDR3 loop is CASSFGGGIYEQYF. CDR3 coding DNA: TGTGCCAGCAGTTTCGGGGGTGGAATCTACGAGCAGTACTTC.

At least ten counts were recorded for this clonotype. The genes are TRBV3-1 and TRBJ2-7, with TRBD2 as a possible D gene (6 bases). Germline V gene sequence: CDR1 LGHDT, CDR2 YNNKEL (reference sequence). The CDR3 loop spans 15 amino acids. Trimming left V 0 bases short and J 1 base short, with 10 bases between. The CDR3 DNA follows: TGTGCCAGCAGCCAAGATGCGGGAAGATCCTACGAGCAGTACTTC. Its protein product is CASSQDAGRSYEQYF.

This clonotype occurred many times. The rearrangement joins TRBV9 to TRBJ2-5, with D uncertain. The CDR3 runs 14 residues. V was clipped by 2 bases and J by 2 bases, with 10 bases between them. Germline assignment: CDR1 SGDLS and CDR2 YYNGEE. The CDR3 nucleotides are TGTGCCAGCAGCGTCAGCGTGCGTCAAGAGACCCAGTACTTC. Translated, it gives CASSVSVRQETQYF.

This clonotype was counted at least ten times. The chain recombines TRBV24-1 with TRBJ2-2, with 7 bases lining up with TRBD1. The V gene's germline CDR1 is KGHDR and CDR2 SFDVKD. The trim removed 0 bases at V and 3 bases at J, leaving 3 bases unmatched. The CDR3 length is 16 residues. This chain's CDR3 is CATSDLRTGDTGELFF. Written as DNA, the CDR3 is TGTGCCACCAGTGATTTGCGGACAGGCGACACCGGGGAGCTGTTTTTT.

There are many counts of this clonotype. This chain joins TRBV24-1 and TRBJ2-3, with a weak D call TRBD2 (7 bases). V lost 1 base and J 4 bases, leaving 20 bases between the germline ends. This CDR3 has 18 residues. Germline CDR1 and CDR2: KGHDR and SFDVKD. The CDR3 DNA is TGTGCCACCAGTGATTTCCCCTCAGGGGCGGGAGTGGCAGATACGCAGTATTTT. It specifies CATSDFPSGAGVADTQYF.

This clonotype occurred many times. This chain uses TRBV20-1 with TRBJ1-3; D gene unclear. V was pared by 5 bases and J by 8 bases, with 13 bases between. Germline V gene lookup returns CDR1 DFQATT and CDR2 SNEGSKA (reference sequence). CDR3 length equals 12 residues. CDR3 loop: CSASEEKYTIYF. CDR3 in DNA: TGCAGTGCTTCCGAGGAGAAGTACACCATATATTTT.

This clonotype was picked up many times. This rearrangement joins TRBV28 to TRBJ2-1; D unresolved. The CDR3 totals 15 residues. V shed 6 bases and J shed 1 base, with 13 bases lying between them. CDR1 and CDR2 (germline): MDHEN, SYDVKM. This CDR3 reads CASSSVDISYNEQFF. In DNA form, the CDR3 reads TGTGCCAGCAGCTCAGTGGATATATCCTACAATGAGCAGTTCTTC.

This clonotype was detected many times. The V and J genes are TRBV24-1 and TRBJ2-1; 10 bases align to TRBD2. The trim removed 3 bases at V and 7 bases at J, leaving 11 bases unmatched. The CDR3 totals 17 residues. Germline V gives CDR1 KGHDR, CDR2 SFDVKD. The CDR3 sequence: CATSDRSGRASFNEQFF. The CDR3 DNA sequence: TGTGCCACCAGTGATAGAAGCGGGAGGGCCAGTTTTAATGAGCAGTTCTTC.

This clonotype was picked up many times. The V call is TRBV19, the J call TRBJ2-2; D is unclear. The CDR3 has 13 amino acids. V gave up 7 bases and J gave up 4 bases, with 10 bases separating them. Germline V gene data show CDR1 as LNHDA and CDR2 as SQIVND (reference sequence). The CDR3 is CASKIATTGELFF. The CDR3 DNA follows: TGTGCCAGTAAAATCGCCACCACCGGGGAGCTGTTTTTT. Full variable domain (missing parts from reference TRBV19 and TRBJ2-2): DGGITQSPKYLFRKEGQNVTLSCEQNLNHDAMYWYRQDPGQGLRLIYYSQIVNDFQKGDIAEGYSVSREKKESFPLTVTSAQKNPTAFYLCASKIATTGELFFGEGSRLTVL.